The rows below give T cell receptor beta chains drawn from one sample of a study of cytomegalovirus exposure and HLA in healthy donors. Some clones are missing from TCRdb's copy, which holds only in-frame ones; the method was immunoSEQ multiplex PCR. In the table there are under 200,000 clones, roughly 77% of which are singletons. The sample was PBMCs. The receptors here all came from a male donor in good health and CMV-seropositive. Each CDR3 is given with its conserved first and last residue.

TRBV27 | CASSLSSGTGDSNYGYTF
TRBV15 | CATSRDPSGSYEQYF
TRBV2 | CASSRRPLDVEQYF
TRBV6-6 | CASRMDSYSNQPQHF
TRBV7-9 | CASSFSGKATNEKLFF
TRBV5-1 | CASSLSQGVTEAFF
TRBV19 | CASQLGGSESYNEQFF
TRBV5-1 | CASSQGLAGPYEQYF
TRBV9 | CASSGIRQEDNEQFF
TRBV9 | CASSVEGLRPQGAFF
TRBV6-5 | CASSNLRGEQYF
TRBV6-5 | CASSYSIPGNEQYF
TRBV5-1 | CASSLRDTYGYTF
TRBV4-3 | CASSQDRAMRNEKLFF
TRBV5-6 | CASSLAGTGRITQYF
TRBV6-6 | CASSSQRTSGSHEQYF
TRBV7-2 | CASRYSTYQETQYF
TRBV7-6 | CATSAGELLEQYF
TRBV25-1 | CASSESRRAETQYF
TRBV6-1 | CASSSYRGNFYEQYF
TRBV2 | CASREPGVTYEQYF
TRBV25-1 | CASRGSSEETQYF
TRBV10-2 | CASSESRSFSTNEKLFF
TRBV5-4 | CASSLGLAGSLYEQYF
TRBV6-6 | CASRQGRNQPQHF
TRBV5-5 | CASSLVGQGGTGELFF
TRBV6-4 | CASSGQGGSYNEQFF
TRBV6-7 | CASRRQGVGYGNQPQHF
TRBV19 | CASSILQGAQGQPQHF
TRBV5-6 | CASTKVGVEQFF
TRBV10-3 | CAICGTGGNTEAFF
TRBV30 | CAWSTLYNEQFF
TRBV4-3 | CASSQDNGYNEQFF
TRBV27 | CATEAQGRTDTQYF
TRBV5-8 | CASSTPNTGTDTQYF
TRBV23-1 | CASSPWGDTEAFF
TRBV19 | CASTQITGELFF
TRBV2 | CASTSTGYGYTF
TRBV21-1 | CASSNISMGPHYGYTF
TRBV27 | CASSLSYLTRATDTQYF
TRBV19 | CASSIRDINEKLFF
TRBV4-3 | CASSQVDRGATDTQYF
TRBV7-9 | CASSYDRPYGYTF
TRBV30 | CAWSLGQASNQPQHF
TRBV19 | CASSGQSSRQPQHF
TRBV30 | CAWITGDNYGYTF
TRBV27 | CASSWGQLNTGELFF
TRBV18 | CASSANRVSAQPQHF
TRBV19 | CASSRREYTDTQYF
TRBV11-3 | CASSLYYTGELFF
TRBV6-5 | CASSYGRPNTEAFF
TRBV7-3 | CASRLGQGTDTQYF